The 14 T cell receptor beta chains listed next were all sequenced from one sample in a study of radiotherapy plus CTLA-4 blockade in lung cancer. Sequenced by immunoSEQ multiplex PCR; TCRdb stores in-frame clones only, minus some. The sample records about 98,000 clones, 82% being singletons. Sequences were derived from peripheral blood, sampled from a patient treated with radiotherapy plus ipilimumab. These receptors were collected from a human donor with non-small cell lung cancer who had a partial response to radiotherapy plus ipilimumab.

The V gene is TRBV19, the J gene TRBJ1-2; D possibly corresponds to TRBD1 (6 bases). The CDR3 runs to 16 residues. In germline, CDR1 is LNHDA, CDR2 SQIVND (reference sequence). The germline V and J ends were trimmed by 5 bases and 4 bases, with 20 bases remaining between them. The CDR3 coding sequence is TGTGCCAGTAGTGAAAGCCCAGGGGTTTTTGGCTATGGCTACACCTTC. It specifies CASSESPGVFGYGYTF.

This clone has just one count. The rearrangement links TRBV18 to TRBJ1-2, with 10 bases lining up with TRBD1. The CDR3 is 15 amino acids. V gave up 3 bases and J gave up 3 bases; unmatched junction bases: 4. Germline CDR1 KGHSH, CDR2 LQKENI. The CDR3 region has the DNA TGTGCCAGCTCACCCCCGGACAGGGGGTACTATGGCTACACCTTC. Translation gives CASSPPDRGYYGYTF.

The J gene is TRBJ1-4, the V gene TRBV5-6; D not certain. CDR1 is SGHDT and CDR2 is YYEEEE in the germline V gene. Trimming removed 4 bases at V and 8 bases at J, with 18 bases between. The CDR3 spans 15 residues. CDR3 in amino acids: CASSRTGIPGEKLFF. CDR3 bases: TGTGCCAGCAGCAGGACCGGGATCCCGGGCGAAAAACTGTTTTTT.

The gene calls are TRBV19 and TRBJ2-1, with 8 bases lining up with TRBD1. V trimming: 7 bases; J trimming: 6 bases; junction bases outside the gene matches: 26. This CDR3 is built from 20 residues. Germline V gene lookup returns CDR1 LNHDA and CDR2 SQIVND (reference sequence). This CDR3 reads CASTNQGRQGIILMGNEQFF. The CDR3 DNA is TGTGCCAGTACCAATCAGGGGAGACAGGGGATCATCCTGATGGGCAATGAGCAGTTCTTC.

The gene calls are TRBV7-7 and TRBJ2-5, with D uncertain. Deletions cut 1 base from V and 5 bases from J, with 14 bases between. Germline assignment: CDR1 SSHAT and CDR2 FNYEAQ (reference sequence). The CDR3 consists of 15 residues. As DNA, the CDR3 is TGTGCCAGCAGCTTAGGAGTCTTAGCAGCCGAGACCCAGTACTTC. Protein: CASSLGVLAAETQYF.

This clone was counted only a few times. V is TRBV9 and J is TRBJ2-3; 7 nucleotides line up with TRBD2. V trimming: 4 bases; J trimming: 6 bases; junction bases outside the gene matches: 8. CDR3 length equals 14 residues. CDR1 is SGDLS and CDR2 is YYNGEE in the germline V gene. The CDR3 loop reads CASSPGGGRDTQYF. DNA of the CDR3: TGTGCCAGCAGCCCGGGGGGAGGGCGGGATACGCAGTATTTT.

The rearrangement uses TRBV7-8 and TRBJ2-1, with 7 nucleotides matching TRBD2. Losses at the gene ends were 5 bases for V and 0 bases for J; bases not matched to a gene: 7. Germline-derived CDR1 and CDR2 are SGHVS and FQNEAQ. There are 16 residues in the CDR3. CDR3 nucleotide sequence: TGTGCCAGCAGCGGTGGGAGGGCTAGCTCCTACAATGAGCAGTTCTTC. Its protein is CASSGGRASSYNEQFF.

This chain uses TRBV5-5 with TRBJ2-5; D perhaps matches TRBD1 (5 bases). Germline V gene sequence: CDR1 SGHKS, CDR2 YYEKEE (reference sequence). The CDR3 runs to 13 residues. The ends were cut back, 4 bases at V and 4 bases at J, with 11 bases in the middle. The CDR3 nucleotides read TGTGCCAGCAGCCCAGGGTTGCGAGAGACCCAGTACTTC. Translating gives CASSPGLRETQYF. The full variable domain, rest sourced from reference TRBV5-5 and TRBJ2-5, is DAGVTQSPTHLIKTRGQQVTLRCSPISGHKSVSWYQQVLGQGPQFIFQYYEKEERGRGNFPDRFSARQFPNYSSELNVNALLLGDSALYLCASSPGLRETQYFGPGTRLLVL.

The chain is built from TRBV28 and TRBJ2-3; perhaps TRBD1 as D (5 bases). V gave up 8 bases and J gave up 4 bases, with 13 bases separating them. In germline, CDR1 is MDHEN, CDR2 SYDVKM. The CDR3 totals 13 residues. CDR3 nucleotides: TGTGCCAGCGTGACCCTAGGGGCAGATACGCAGTATTTT. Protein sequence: CASVTLGADTQYF. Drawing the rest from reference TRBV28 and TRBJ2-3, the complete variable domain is DVKVTQSSRYLVKRTGEKVFLECVQDMDHENMFWYRQDPGLGLRLIYFSYDVKMKEKGDIPEGYSVSREKKERFSLILESASTNQTSMYLCASVTLGADTQYFGPGTRLTVL.

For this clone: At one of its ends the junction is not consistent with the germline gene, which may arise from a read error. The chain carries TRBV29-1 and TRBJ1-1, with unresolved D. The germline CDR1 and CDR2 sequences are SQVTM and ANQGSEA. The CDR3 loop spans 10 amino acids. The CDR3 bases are TGCAGCGTTGAGGGCCTCCCGGGGTACTTT. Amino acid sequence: CSVEGLPGYF.

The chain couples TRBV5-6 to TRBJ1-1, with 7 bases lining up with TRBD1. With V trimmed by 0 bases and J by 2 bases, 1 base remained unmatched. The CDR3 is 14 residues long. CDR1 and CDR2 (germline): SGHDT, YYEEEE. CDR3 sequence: CASSLDRGNTEAFF. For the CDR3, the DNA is TGTGCCAGCAGCTTGGACAGGGGAAACACTGAAGCTTTCTTT.

Here the CDR3 reads CASNRPGTGGYEQYF. CDR3 nucleotides: TGTGCCAGCAATCGCCCCGGGACAGGTGGCTACGAGCAGTACTTC. J is TRBJ2-7 and V is TRBV28; TRBD1 aligns across 8 bases. Germline loops: CDR1 MDHEN, CDR2 SYDVKM. This CDR3 spans 15 amino acids. V shed 7 bases and J 3 bases; nucleotides not matched to a gene: 11. The variable domain in full, completed from reference TRBV28 and TRBJ2-7, reads DVKVTQSSRYLVKRTGEKVFLECVQDMDHENMFWYRQDPGLGLRLIYFSYDVKMKEKGDIPEGYSVSREKKERFSLILESASTNQTSMYLCASNRPGTGGYEQYFGPGTRLTVT.

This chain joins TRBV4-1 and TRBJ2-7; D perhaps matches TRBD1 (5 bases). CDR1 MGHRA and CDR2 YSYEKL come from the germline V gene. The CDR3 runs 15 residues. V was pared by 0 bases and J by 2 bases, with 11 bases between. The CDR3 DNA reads TGCGCCAGCAGCCAAGATCGTCAGGGCCCCTACGAGCAGTACTTC. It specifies CASSQDRQGPYEQYF.

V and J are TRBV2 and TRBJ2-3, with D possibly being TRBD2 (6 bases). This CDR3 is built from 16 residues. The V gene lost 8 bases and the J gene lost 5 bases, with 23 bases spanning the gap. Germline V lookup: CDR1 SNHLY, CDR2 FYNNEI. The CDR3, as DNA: TGTGCCAGCTCCTTCCTTACGGAGGGCTTCGGAGATACGCAGTATTTT. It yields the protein CASSFLTEGFGDTQYF.